The 6 T cell receptor beta chains given below trace back to one sample, sequenced in a study of blood T cell repertoires in COVID-19 (dated by TCRdb to between 2020 and 2021). Libraries were built with the immunoSEQ multiplex PCR assay. This immuneACCESS table, as held by TCRdb, lists in-frame sequences with V and J called but not all clones. Of the missing ones, under half trace to an unresolved V gene in checked studies; the others have no known cause. The sample records almost 55,000 clones, 90% of which are singletons. The top ten constitute 6.5% to 9% of the sample. The sequenced sample consisted of peripheral blood. These receptors all come from a middle-aged woman with active COVID-19.

The chain has TRBV4-2 and TRBJ2-7, with 7 bases that match TRBD1. The CDR3 has 14 residues. From germline, CDR1 is LGHNA and CDR2 YNFKEQ. With V trimmed by 3 bases and J by 7 bases, 9 bases remained unmatched. The CDR3 nucleotides are TGTGCCAGCAGCCAGTCCGGGACAGCGTCAGAGCAGTACTTC. It yields the protein CASSQSGTASEQYF.

Regarding this clone: The identical CDR3 is also encoded by other nucleotide sequences in the sample. V is TRBV5-1 and J is TRBJ2-3; 13 bases fit TRBD2. The CDR3 runs 16 residues. Losses at the gene ends were 2 bases for V and 4 bases for J; bases not matched to a gene: 4. The V gene's germline CDR1 is SGHRS and CDR2 YFSETQ. This chain's CDR3 is CASSLRTSGGADTQYF. Written as DNA, the CDR3 is TGCGCCAGCAGCTTACGGACTAGCGGGGGCGCAGATACGCAGTATTTT.

The chain carries TRBV19 and TRBJ2-2, with 9 bases lining up with TRBD1. CDR3 length: 20 amino acids. J was trimmed by 9 bases and V by 3 bases; bases with no gene match: 23. Germline assignment: CDR1 LNHDA and CDR2 SQIVND (reference sequence). The CDR3, as DNA: TGTGCCAGTAGTATCAGGTCGCTAGGAACTTCCGGGACAGGGTCCAGGGAGCTGTTTTTT. Amino acid sequence: CASSIRSLGTSGTGSRELFF. The full variable domain, with the rest looked up from reference TRBV19 and TRBJ2-2, is DGGITQSPKYLFRKEGQNVTLSCEQNLNHDAMYWYRQDPGQGLRLIYYSQIVNDFQKGDIAEGYSVSREKKESFPLTVTSAQKNPTAFYLCASSIRSLGTSGTGSRELFFGEGSRLTVL.

V and J are TRBV5-8 and TRBJ1-1; 7 positions match TRBD1. Germline V gene sequence: CDR1 SGHTS, CDR2 YDEGEE. This CDR3 spans 14 amino acids. Trimming at V came to 1 base and at J to 4 bases, leaving 4 bases not matched to a gene. In DNA form, the CDR3 reads TGTGCCAGCAGCTTGAGGGGGCCCGGCACTGAAGCTTTCTTT. Its protein is CASSLRGPGTEAFF.

The J gene is TRBJ1-1, the V gene TRBV18, with 8 bases that match TRBD1. Germline-derived CDR1 and CDR2 are KGHSH and LQKENI. The CDR3 has 18 residues. Trimming took 0 bases from V and 1 from J; bases not matched to a gene: 10. The CDR3 coding sequence is TGTGCCAGCTCACCACCCGCTCTTGGGACAGGAGGGAACACTGAAGCTTTCTTT. Translated, it gives CASSPPALGTGGNTEAFF.

The rearrangement uses TRBV13 and TRBJ2-7; TRBD1 might be the D (5 bases). This CDR3 comprises 14 residues. Trimming cost V 1 base and J 5 bases, with 12 bases left between them. Germline assignment: CDR1 PRHDT and CDR2 FYEKMQ (reference sequence). The CDR3 protein is CASSLAGRDHEQYF. DNA of the CDR3: TGTGCCAGCAGCTTAGCGGGCAGGGATCACGAGCAGTACTTC.